One sample yielded the 15 T cell receptor beta chains listed below, sequenced in a study of cytomegalovirus exposure and HLA in healthy donors. PCR employed 60 Vbeta and 13 Jbeta primers. The protocol was immunoSEQ multiplex PCR, while the TCRdb copy is restricted to in-frame clones and leaves out a portion. The repertoire consists of some 150,000 clones, with roughly 65% occurring once and the leading ten covering 1.6%. Sequencing was carried out using PBMCs. These receptors were taken from a woman in her twenties or thirties in good health and CMV-seronegative.

The genes are TRBV6-1 and TRBJ2-5, with D perhaps matching TRBD1 (6 bases). Trimming took 5 bases from V and 1 from J, leaving 8 bases between them. The CDR3 length is 13 residues. Germline loops: CDR1 MNHNS, CDR2 SASEGT. The CDR3 bases are TGTGCCAGCAGTACAGGGCCCCAAGAGACCCAGTACTTC. Protein product: CASSTGPQETQYF.

This sequence joins TRBV19 and TRBJ1-2; TRBD1 is a possible D gene (6 bases). The CDR3 spans 12 residues. V dropped 10 bases and J dropped 2 bases, with 11 bases sitting between them. The germline gives CDR1 LNHDA, CDR2 SQIVND (reference sequence). CDR3: CATKRGNYGYTF. Here the CDR3 DNA reads TGTGCCACCAAAAGGGGGAACTATGGCTACACCTTC.

The V gene is TRBV27, the J gene TRBJ1-2, with no clear D. Deletions cut 8 bases from V and 5 bases from J, with 12 bases between. The CDR3 has 12 residues. Germline loops: CDR1 MNHEY, CDR2 SMNVEV (reference sequence). The CDR3 sequence is CASPPPVYGYTF. DNA for the CDR3: TGTGCCAGCCCCCCCCCAGTTTATGGCTACACCTTC.

This chain joins TRBV4-2 and TRBJ2-1; 10 nucleotides line up with TRBD2. After removal of 1 base from V and 8 bases from J, the junction contained 8 bases not matched to a gene. The germline V gene encodes CDR1 LGHNA and CDR2 YNFKEQ. CDR3 length: 16 residues. The CDR3 DNA reads as TGTGCCAGCAGCCAAGGTCCTCAGCGGGGGGGAGATGAGCAGTTCTTC. Encoded protein: CASSQGPQRGGDEQFF.

This chain joins TRBV6-5 and TRBJ2-7; 10 nucleotides line up with TRBD2. CDR1 is MNHEY, CDR2 SVGAGI, per germline. This CDR3 has 14 residues. V was pared by 6 bases and J by 4 bases, with 6 bases of the junction left unmatched. This chain's CDR3 is CASRPSGGAYEQYV. CDR3 DNA sequence: TGTGCCAGCAGACCGAGCGGGGGGGCTTACGAGCAGTACGTC.

This chain uses TRBV18 with TRBJ1-5; D is uncertain. Trimming removed 2 bases at V and 4 bases at J, with 6 bases between. Germline V gene data show CDR1 as KGHSH and CDR2 as LQKENI. This CDR3 region has 13 residues. The CDR3 bases are TGTGCCAGCTCACCAGCCCAGAATCAGCCCCAGCATTTT. Encoded protein: CASSPAQNQPQHF.

This clone was seen a single time. The rearrangement joins TRBV6-1 to TRBJ1-5, with 8 bases lining up with TRBD1. The V gene's germline CDR1 is MNHNS and CDR2 SASEGT. The CDR3 has 13 amino acids. V shed 9 bases and J 0 bases; nucleotides not matched to a gene: 1. Here the CDR3 DNA reads TGTGCCAGTGACAGGGGTAGCAATCAGCCCCAGCATTTT. Its protein product is CASDRGSNQPQHF.

The chain combines TRBV6-5 with TRBJ1-2; D is possibly TRBD1 (5 bases). The CDR3 loop spans 14 amino acids. CDR1 and CDR2 from the germline V gene are MNHEY and SVGAGI. The V gene lost 0 bases and the J gene lost 4 bases, with 9 bases spanning the gap. CDR3 DNA: TGTGCCAGCAGTTACTCAGGCAGGGTCTATGGCTACACCTTC. It specifies CASSYSGRVYGYTF.

The chain is built from TRBV5-1 and TRBJ1-4; unclear D gene. CDR1 is SGHRS and CDR2 is YFSETQ in the germline V gene. V was cut by 0 bases and J by 0 bases, with 9 bases left in between. This CDR3 contains 16 residues. CDR3 amino acids: CASSLGRAATNEKLFF. The CDR3 nucleotides are TGCGCCAGCAGCTTGGGGCGGGCAGCAACTAATGAAAAACTGTTTTTT.

The chain combines TRBV7-3 with TRBJ2-1, with 9 nucleotides matching TRBD1. The CDR3 consists of 14 residues. Germline CDR1 and CDR2: SGHTA and FQGTGA. Trimming removed 3 bases from V and 5 bases from J; junction bases left unmatched: 2. The CDR3: CASSLGQGNNEQFF. The CDR3 bases are TGTGCCAGCAGCTTGGGACAGGGAAACAATGAGCAGTTCTTC.

The chain links TRBV11-2 to TRBJ1-1; 8 nucleotides agree with TRBD1. The CDR3 loop spans 14 amino acids. V shed 3 bases, J shed 5 bases, and the junction held 5 bases outside the gene matches. Germline assignment: CDR1 SGHAT and CDR2 FQNNGV. The CDR3, as DNA: TGTGCCAGCAGCTTTACACGGACAGGGACTGAAGCTTTCTTT. This sequence encodes CASSFTRTGTEAFF.

The chain employs TRBV28 and TRBJ2-1, with D possibly being TRBD1 (5 bases). CDR3 length equals 12 residues. Germline loops: CDR1 MDHEN, CDR2 SYDVKM. In DNA form, the CDR3 reads TGTGCAATAGGGGAACACATTAAAAAGCAGTTCTTC. As protein: CAIGEHIKKQFF.

The chain recombines TRBV7-3 with TRBJ2-3; 8 positions agree with TRBD1. Judging by the DNA end, TRBJ1-5 fits better; the J call may be wrong. This CDR3 is 16 amino acids long. Germline V lookup: CDR1 SGHTA, CDR2 FQGTGA. Here the CDR3 DNA reads TGTGCCAGCAGCTTACGGGGGGCAGGGGGCACAGATACGCAGCATTTT. Translation gives CASSLRGAGGTDTQHF.

This clone was recorded once. The chain employs TRBV28 and TRBJ1-2, with 10 bases aligning to TRBD1. The CDR3 is made up of 15 amino acids. CDR1 MDHEN and CDR2 SYDVKM come from the germline V gene. V was pared by 4 bases and J by 5 bases, with 7 bases of the junction left unmatched. Written as DNA, the CDR3 is TGTGCCAGCAGTTCTGGGACAGGGGTCTTTTATGGCTACACCTTC. Encoded protein: CASSSGTGVFYGYTF.

As regards this clone: This sample includes further DNA sequences coding for the same CDR3. The chain uses TRBV7-2 and TRBJ1-6; a possible D gene is TRBD1 (6 bases). CDR3 size: 14 residues. The V end lost 1 base, the J end lost 10 bases, and 11 bases lay between the germline ends. The germline gives CDR1 SGHTA, CDR2 FQGNSA. The CDR3 loop is CASSLVQGGSPLHF. For the CDR3, the DNA is TGTGCCAGCAGCTTAGTACAGGGAGGGTCACCCCTCCACTTT. The full variable domain, its missing parts supplied by reference TRBV7-2 and TRBJ1-6, is GAGVSQSPSNKVTEKGKDVELRCDPISGHTALYWYRQSLGQGLEFLIYFQGNSAPDKSGLPSDRFSAERTGGSVSTLTIQRTQQEDSAVYLCASSLVQGGSPLHFGNGTRLTVT.